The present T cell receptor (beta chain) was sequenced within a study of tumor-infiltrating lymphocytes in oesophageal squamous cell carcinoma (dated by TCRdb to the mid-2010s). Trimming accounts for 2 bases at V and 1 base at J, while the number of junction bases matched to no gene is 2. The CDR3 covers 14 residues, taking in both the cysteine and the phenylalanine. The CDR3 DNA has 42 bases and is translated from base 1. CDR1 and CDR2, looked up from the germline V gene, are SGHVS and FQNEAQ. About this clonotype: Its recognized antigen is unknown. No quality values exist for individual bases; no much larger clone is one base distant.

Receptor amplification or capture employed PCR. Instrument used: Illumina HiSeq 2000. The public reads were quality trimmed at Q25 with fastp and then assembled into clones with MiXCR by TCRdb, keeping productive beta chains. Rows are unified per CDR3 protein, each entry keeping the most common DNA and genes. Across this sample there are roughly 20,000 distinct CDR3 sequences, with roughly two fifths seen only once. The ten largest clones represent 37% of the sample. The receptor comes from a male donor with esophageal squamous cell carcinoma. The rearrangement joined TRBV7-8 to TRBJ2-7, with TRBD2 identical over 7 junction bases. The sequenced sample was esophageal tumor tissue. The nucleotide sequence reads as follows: TGTGCCAGCAGCTTAAAGCGGGATTCCTACGAGCAGTACTTC. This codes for CASSLKRDSYEQYF.